The present entry profiles one T cell receptor beta chain with its context. There is no known antigen for this receptor. No clone much larger than this one lies a single base away; base qualities are absent. The sample comes from a study of T cell responses to AZD1222 COVID-19 vaccine (dated by TCRdb to the early 2020s). With regard to the full study: AZD1222 recipients whose second dose came at about 4 weeks and those whose second dose came at about 12 weeks were combined into one group, since spike-specific TCR depth and breadth did not differ between the two schedules. A total of 230 to 250 trial participants underwent TCR sequencing, of whom about 200 received two doses of AZD1222 and about 26 received two doses of the MenACWY control vaccine. Trial participants were enrolled into age subgroups of 18-55, 56-69 and 70-plus years, which contained 148, 28 and 57 TCR-sequenced participants, respectively.

The investigation overall reported the following: Participants were mostly white British and included more females than males, and it was suggested by the authors that clonal diversity may have been underestimated. Only five or six AZD1222 recipients were SARS-CoV-2 seropositive at baseline, limiting conclusions about previously exposed vaccinees. Reportedly, almost half of the unique spike-specific TCRs recognized epitopes lying outside the regions that are mutated in the B.1.351 and B.1.1.7 variants. A significant rise in spike-specific TCR breadth and depth was observed after two AZD1222 doses relative to day 0 and relative to MenACWY recipients. CD4 TCRs associated with the vaccine covered the entire spike protein, and the dominant responses were in regions 160-218 and 743-854. In the small 56-69-year group, the increase in depth fell short of significance, most likely because of low power. Because no day 14 peak-response samples were available, repertoires were characterized only after the peak T cell response.

The CDR3 regions of human TCRbeta chains were analyzed by immunosequencing. The paper's data handling went like this. TCRs in the repertoires were matched against a reference library of SARS-CoV-2-specific TCRs that had been generated with the MIRA antigen-specificity platform. Breadth was defined as the fraction of unique TCRs that were SARS-CoV-2-associated. Depth was defined as the fraction of total T cells that were SARS-CoV-2-associated. Each spike-specific TCR was assigned to its reactive spike region and to a CD4 or CD8 class using the MIRA data. Log10-transformed breadth and depth values were compared by one-way ANOVA with Sidak's multiple comparisons tests. TCRdb took over this immuneACCESS table, retaining in-frame rearrangements with V and J assigned. Such tables are incomplete; in checked studies, under half of the missing clones stem from an unresolved V gene, and the remainder is unexplained. D and trimming were read from the DNA, whereas the V and J calls and clone size are those reported in that table. The sample data list more than 100,000 clones, and about 90% of these were observed just once. The ten biggest clones cover more than 7.5% of the sample.

Based on the germline V gene, the CDR1 and CDR2 sequences are SQVTM and ANQGSEA. Trimming at the junction amounts to 1 base on V and 1 base on J, and the germline ends lie 13 bases apart. Including cysteine and phenylalanine, the CDR3 has 15 amino acids. The only DNA kept is the CDR3, 45 bases in frame from the first base. What the time point label conveys for this sample: baseline before first vaccination. Vaccinee samples came from UK trials COV001 and COV002, including a single-blind randomized controlled phase 2/3 trial of AZD1222 (ChAdOx1 nCoV-19) in healthy adults. For TCRbeta chain sequencing, PBMC samples from trial participants were taken at day 0 and at day 28 after the second dose.

This clonotype originated in an adult in good health. The sequencing here drew on peripheral blood, taken on day 0 of AZD1222 vaccination. The receptor chain draws on TRBV29-1 and TRBJ1-2; there is no confident call for the D gene. The DNA is as follows: TGCAGCGTTGAAGGCAGAAGTTACAATAACTATGGCTACACCTTC. This yields the protein CSVEGRSYNNYGYTF.